Listed below are T cell receptor beta chains from one sample, sequenced in a study of graft-versus-host responses after intestinal transplantation. Clones were sequenced by immunoSEQ multiplex PCR, and TCRdb holds only the in-frame ones, with some missing. The sample shows approximately 75,000 clones, just under 95% of them seen only once. Antigens for these TCRs are unknown. This sample comprised unstimulated CD8+ T cells sorted from spleen or lymph node cells, obtained before intestinal transplant. The source is a human donor who received an intestinal transplant. Each CDR3 is given with its conserved first and last residue. Fields, in order: V gene, clone size, J gene, CDR3 protein. The size entry is marked missing in some rows and otherwise reads once, few, many or a size class.

TRBV6-4,.,TRBJ2-1,CASSDSLESNEQFF
TRBV5-5,.,TRBJ2-7,CASSWTGQDRVYEQYF
TRBV12-5,once,TRBJ2-7,CASGSTSGTYEQYF
TRBV9,.,TRBJ2-1,CASSFLRQSNEQFF
TRBV6-5,.,TRBJ2-1,CASSYGAHPYNEQFF
TRBV15,.,TRBJ2-5,CATSRDPAGGQETQYF
TRBV27,.,TRBJ2-3,CASSRGGPVSTDTQYF
TRBV7-6,once,TRBJ2-1,CASSLSDGESYNEQFF
TRBV9,.,TRBJ2-7,CASSNRPGTGTNEQYF
TRBV7-7,.,TRBJ2-5,CASSLGAEIGETQYF
TRBV6-6,.,TRBJ1-2,CASSPTWTGGDYGYTF
TRBV11-2,once,TRBJ1-1,CASSLVGSWDTEAFF
TRBV5-1,few,TRBJ2-7,CASSPGPLYEQYF
TRBV28,.,TRBJ1-4,CASKGRDGPNEKLFF
TRBV15,.,TRBJ2-7,CATSSPRRSPYEQYF
TRBV6-5,.,TRBJ2-7,CASSHLGTRYEQYF